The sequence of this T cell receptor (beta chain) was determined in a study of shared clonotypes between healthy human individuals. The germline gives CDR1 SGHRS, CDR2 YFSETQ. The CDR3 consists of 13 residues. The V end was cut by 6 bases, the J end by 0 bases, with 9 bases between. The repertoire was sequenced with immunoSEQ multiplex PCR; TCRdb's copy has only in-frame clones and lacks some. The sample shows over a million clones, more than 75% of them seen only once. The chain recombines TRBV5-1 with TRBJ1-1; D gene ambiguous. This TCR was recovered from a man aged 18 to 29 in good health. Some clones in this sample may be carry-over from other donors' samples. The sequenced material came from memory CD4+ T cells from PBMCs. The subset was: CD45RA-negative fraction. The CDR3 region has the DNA TGCGCCAGCAAACAGCCCTTGAACACTGAAGCTTTCTTT. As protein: CASKQPLNTEAFF. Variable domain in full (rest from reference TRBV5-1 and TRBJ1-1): KAGVTQTPRYLIKTRGQQVTLSCSPISGHRSVSWYQQTPGQGLQFLFEYFSETQRNKGNFPGRFSGRQFSNSRSEMNVSTLELGDSALYLCASKQPLNTEAFFGQGTRLTVV.